One T cell receptor (beta chain) is described in this entry. Original handling: Reference gene primers were amplified, and this amplification served to estimate nucleated cell counts. Assay: immunoSEQ multiplex PCR; the TCRdb copy retains only in-frame clones and omits some. That table furnishes V, J and clone size, whereas the DNA furnished D and trimming. This repertoire shows roughly 250,000 clones, roughly 90% found once; its top ten account for approximately 4%. This specimen comes from a study of blood T cell repertoires in COVID-19. Turning to the study itself: Samples representing acute and convalescent COVID-19 were sourced from the United States, Italy and Spain. PBMCs, B-cell-depleted T cells, or T cells were the source of the cDNA or gDNA that made up the material.

In germline, CDR1 is LNHNV, CDR2 YYDKDF (reference sequence). Trimming left V 2 bases short and J 3 bases short, with 16 bases between. This CDR3 has 17 residues. The chain links TRBV15 to TRBJ1-4; D is perhaps TRBD1 (5 bases). The sequenced sample consisted of peripheral blood. The receptor's source is a man in his 60s who had recovered from COVID-19. The CDR3 DNA is TGTGCCACCAGCAGAACTGAGAGGATGGGGCCTAATGAAAAACTGTTTTTT. It specifies CATSRTERMGPNEKLFF.